These T cell receptor beta chains were read from a single sample in a study of blood T cell repertoires in COVID-19. Method: immunoSEQ multiplex PCR; TCRdb's copy keeps in-frame clones and lacks some. The table includes 200,000 or so clones, around 80% detected once. The sample consisted of PBMCs or T cells enriched from blood (not recorded which). These receptors came from a man in his sixties who had recovered from COVID-19. The conserved cysteine and the conserved F or W are not part of the CDR3 here.

v_gene	CDR3aa
TRBV6-4	ASGSGESTDTQY
TRBV7-9	ASSSPTYEQY
TRBV19	ASSIPWGKRRNQPQH
TRBV6-2/TRBV6-3	ASSYSTGRRQPQH
TRBV30	AWSPGDSPLH
TRBV5-8	ADPSSGAGYGYT
TRBV5-1	ASSVAAGSNEKLF
TRBV7-8	ASSLGQETEAF
TRBV3-1/TRBV3-2	ASSQGLAASRNEQF
TRBV18	ASSPPDRGRDTEAF
TRBV4-1	ASSQGTDVYEQY
TRBV7-9	ASSPMTGDYEQY
TRBV24-1	ATSDSRGGVEKLF
TRBV3-1/TRBV3-2	ASRLQVNTEAF
TRBV6-5	ASSYGWGPEDIQY
TRBV6-4	ASPAGTGNTGELF
TRBV14	ASSQDANSLVNSPLH
TRBV4-2	ASSQDYNEKLF
TRBV18	ASSPVQGRPNTEAF
TRBV19	ASRPPGGGYT
TRBV7-9	ASSSGTADTQY
TRBV6-5	ASSPTQGVTEAF
TRBV10-3	APHSGGSPLH
TRBV5-1	ASSFGQANTEAF
TRBV27	ASRSPPRTGLGTGELF
TRBV7-2	ASSLGHSQETQY
TRBV2	ASSEGSGAGYEKLF
TRBV5-1	ASSLNPYSSSYEQY
TRBV5-1	ASSLNSNYGYT
TRBV2	ASRRQGAGEQY
TRBV19	ASSTSLQGYSNQPQH
TRBV4-2	ASSQDQANEQF
TRBV19	ASSTSGTGVGYT
TRBV5-4	ASRNSRGEETQY
TRBV5-1	ASSSGGGARETQY
TRBV19	ASSVLVPANEKLF
TRBV4-3	ASSQRRNTEAF
TRBV4-2	ASSHGLAGSNEQF
TRBV21-1	ASSPPHETSGGGTQY
TRBV6-5	ASRGTTDTEAF
TRBV24-1	ATSGPGGNTEAF
TRBV3-1/TRBV3-2	ASSQGRTDTQY
TRBV6-1	ASSDGASGANVLT
TRBV29-1	SVVKDNSGYGYT
TRBV16	ASSLTSTYHEQY
TRBV5-6	ASSLRLRGGYEQY
TRBV3-1/TRBV3-2	ASSPGDSGSYEQY
TRBV24-1	ATSDGRGVGNIQY
TRBV19	ASSTFWADNVVPYGYT
TRBV25-1	ASSDYGQSNEKLF
TRBV3-1/TRBV3-2	ASTEGAEAF
TRBV5-1	ASSPEGGGANEKLF